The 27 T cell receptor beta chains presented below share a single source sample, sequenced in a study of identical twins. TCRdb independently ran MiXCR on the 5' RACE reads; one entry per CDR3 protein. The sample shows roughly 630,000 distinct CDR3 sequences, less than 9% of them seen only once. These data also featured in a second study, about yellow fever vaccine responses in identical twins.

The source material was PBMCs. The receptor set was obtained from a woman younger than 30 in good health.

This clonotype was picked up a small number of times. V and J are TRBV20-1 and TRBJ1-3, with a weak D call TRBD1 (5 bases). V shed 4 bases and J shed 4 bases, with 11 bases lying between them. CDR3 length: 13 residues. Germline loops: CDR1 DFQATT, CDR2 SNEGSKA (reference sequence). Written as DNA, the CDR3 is TGCAGTGCTAAAAGACAGCTCGGAAACACCATATATTTT. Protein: CSAKRQLGNTIYF.

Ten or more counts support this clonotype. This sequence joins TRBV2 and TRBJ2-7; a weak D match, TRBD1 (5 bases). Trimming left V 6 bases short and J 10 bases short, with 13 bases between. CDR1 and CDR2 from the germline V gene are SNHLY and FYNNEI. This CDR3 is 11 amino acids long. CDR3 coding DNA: TGTGCCAGCAGAGGGGTCCGCGGACAGTACGTC. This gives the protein CASRGVRGQYV.

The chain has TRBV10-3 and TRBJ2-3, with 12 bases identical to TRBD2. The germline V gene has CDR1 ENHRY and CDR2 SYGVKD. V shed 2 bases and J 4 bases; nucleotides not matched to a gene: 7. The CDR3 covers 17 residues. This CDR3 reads CAISETSGGYRPDTQYF. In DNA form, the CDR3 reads TGTGCCATCAGTGAGACTAGCGGGGGGTATCGTCCAGATACGCAGTATTTT.

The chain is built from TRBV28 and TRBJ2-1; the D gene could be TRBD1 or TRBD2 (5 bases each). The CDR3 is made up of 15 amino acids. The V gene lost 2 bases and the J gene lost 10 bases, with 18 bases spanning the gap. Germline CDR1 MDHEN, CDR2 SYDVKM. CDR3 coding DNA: TGTGCCAGCAGTTTAGGATGGGGGACCAGCGCGGAGCAGTTCTTC. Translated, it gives CASSLGWGTSAEQFF.

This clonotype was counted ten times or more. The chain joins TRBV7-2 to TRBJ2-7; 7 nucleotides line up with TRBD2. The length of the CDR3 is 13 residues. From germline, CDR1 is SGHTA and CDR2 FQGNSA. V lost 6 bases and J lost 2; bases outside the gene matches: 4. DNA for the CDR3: TGTGCCAGCAGGCTAGGACTAGCCTACGAGCAGTACTTC. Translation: CASRLGLAYEQYF.

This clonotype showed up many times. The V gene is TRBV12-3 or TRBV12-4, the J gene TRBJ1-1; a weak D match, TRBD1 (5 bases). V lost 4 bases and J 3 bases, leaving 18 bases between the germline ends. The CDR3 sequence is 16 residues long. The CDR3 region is CASSSARGARDTEAFF. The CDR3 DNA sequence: TGTGCCAGCAGTTCGGCCCGCGGGGCTAGGGACACTGAAGCTTTCTTT.

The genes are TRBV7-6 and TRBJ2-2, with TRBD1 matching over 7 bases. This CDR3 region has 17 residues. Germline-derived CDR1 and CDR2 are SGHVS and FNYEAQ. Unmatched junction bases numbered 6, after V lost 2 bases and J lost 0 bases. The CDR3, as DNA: TGTGCCAGCAGCTTACCCGCCGGGACAGCGAACACCGGGGAGCTGTTTTTT. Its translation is CASSLPAGTANTGELFF.

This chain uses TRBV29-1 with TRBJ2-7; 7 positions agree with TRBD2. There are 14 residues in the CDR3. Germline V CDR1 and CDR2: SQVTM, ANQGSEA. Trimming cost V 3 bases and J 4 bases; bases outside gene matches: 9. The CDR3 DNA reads TGCAGCGTTGATCCGGGGGGTGGATCTTACGAGCAGTACTTC. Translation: CSVDPGGGSYEQYF.

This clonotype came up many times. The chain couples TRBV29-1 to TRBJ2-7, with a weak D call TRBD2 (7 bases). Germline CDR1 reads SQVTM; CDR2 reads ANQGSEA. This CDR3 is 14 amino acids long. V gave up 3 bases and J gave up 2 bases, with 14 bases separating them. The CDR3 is CSVEGGGSAYEQYF. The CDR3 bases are TGCAGCGTTGAGGGAGGGGGGTCTGCCTACGAGCAGTACTTC.

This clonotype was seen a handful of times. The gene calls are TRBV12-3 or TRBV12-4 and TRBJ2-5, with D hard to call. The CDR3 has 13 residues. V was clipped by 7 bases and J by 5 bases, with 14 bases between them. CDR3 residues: CASTVGKVETQYF. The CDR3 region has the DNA TGTGCCAGCACAGTGGGAAAAGTCGAGACCCAGTACTTC.

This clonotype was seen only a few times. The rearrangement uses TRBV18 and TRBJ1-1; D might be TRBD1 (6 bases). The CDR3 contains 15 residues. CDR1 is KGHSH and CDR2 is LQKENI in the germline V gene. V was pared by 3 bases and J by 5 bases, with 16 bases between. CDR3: CASSPRGGAVTEAFF. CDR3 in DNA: TGTGCCAGCTCACCCCGAGGGGGGGCAGTGACTGAAGCTTTCTTT.

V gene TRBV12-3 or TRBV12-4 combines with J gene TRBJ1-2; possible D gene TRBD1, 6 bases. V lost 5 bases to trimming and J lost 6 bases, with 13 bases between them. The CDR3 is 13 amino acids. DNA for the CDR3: TGTGCCAGCAGTATCCGGGACACAAATGGCTACACCTTC. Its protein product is CASSIRDTNGYTF.

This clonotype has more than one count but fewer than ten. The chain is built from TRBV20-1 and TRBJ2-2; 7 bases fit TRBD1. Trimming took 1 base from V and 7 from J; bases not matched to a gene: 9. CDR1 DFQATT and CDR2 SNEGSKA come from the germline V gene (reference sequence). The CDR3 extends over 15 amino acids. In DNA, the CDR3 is TGCAGTGCTAGAGCCTCGACAGGGTTTATCGGGGAGCTGTTTTTT. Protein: CSARASTGFIGELFF.

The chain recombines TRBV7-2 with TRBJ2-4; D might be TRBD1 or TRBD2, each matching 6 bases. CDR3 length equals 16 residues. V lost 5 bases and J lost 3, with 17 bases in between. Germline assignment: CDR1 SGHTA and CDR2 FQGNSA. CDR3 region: CASSPGAPVGKNIQYF. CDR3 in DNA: TGTGCCAGCAGCCCGGGGGCCCCGGTGGGCAAAAACATTCAGTACTTC.

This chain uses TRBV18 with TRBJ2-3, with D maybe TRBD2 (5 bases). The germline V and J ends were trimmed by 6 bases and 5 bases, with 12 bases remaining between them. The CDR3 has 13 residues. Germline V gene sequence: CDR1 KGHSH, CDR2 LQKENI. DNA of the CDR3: TGTGCCAGCTCCGGGGATGGCAGAGATACGCAGTATTTT. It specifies CASSGDGRDTQYF.

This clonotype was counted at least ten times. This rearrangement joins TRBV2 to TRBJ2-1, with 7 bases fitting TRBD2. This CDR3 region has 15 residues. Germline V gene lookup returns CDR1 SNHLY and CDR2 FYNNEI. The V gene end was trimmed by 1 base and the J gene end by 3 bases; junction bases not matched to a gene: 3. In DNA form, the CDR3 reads TGTGCCAGCAGTGAAGATGGGAGGGACTACAATGAGCAGTTCTTC. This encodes CASSEDGRDYNEQFF.

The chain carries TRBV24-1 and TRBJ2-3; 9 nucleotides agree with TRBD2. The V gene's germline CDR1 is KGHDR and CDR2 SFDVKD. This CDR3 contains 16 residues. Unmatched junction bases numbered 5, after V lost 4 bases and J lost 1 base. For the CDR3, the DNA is TGTGCCACCAGTGACTTTAAGCGGGAGGGCACAGATACGCAGTATTTT. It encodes CATSDFKREGTDTQYF.

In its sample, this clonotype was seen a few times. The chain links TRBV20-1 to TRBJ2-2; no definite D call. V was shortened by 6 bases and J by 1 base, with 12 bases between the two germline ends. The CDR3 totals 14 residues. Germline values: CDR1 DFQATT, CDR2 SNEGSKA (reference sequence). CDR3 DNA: TGCAGTGCAGAGACGATAGAGAACACCGGGGAGCTGTTTTTT. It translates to CSAETIENTGELFF.

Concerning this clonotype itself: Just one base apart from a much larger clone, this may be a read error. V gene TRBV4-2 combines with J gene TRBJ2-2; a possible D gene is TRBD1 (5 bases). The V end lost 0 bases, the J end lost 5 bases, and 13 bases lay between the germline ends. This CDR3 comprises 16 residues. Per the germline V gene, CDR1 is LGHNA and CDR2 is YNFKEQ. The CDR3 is CASSQEARGETGELFF. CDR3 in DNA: TGTGCCAGCAGCCAAGAGGCTAGGGGTGAGACCGGGGAGCTGTTTTTT.

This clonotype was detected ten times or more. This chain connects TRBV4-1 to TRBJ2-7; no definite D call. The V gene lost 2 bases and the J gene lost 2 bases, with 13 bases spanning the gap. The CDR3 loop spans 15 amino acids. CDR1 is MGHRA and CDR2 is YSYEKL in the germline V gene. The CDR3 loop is CASSQPRTGTYEQYF. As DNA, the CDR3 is TGCGCCAGCAGCCAACCTCGGACCGGTACCTACGAGCAGTACTTC.

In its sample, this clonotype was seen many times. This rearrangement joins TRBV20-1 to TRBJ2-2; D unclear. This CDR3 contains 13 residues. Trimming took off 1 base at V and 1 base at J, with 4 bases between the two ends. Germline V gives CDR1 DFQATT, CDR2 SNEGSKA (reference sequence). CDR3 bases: TGCAGTGCTAGAGCAGGGAACACCGGGGAGCTGTTTTTT. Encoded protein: CSARAGNTGELFF.

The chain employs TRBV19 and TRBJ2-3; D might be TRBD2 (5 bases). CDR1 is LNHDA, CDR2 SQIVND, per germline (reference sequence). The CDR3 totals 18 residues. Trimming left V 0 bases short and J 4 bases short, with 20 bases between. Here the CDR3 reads CASSIDFSASSVSDTQYF. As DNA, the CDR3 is TGTGCCAGTAGTATAGACTTTTCGGCTAGCTCGGTGTCAGATACGCAGTATTTT.

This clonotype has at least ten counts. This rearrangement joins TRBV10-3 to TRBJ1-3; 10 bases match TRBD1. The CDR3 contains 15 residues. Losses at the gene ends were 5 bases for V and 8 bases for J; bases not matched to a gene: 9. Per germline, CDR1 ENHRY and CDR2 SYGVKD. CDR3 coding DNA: TGTGCCATCAGTCCGGGACAGGGGATCCCTGACACCATATATTTT. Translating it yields CAISPGQGIPDTIYF.

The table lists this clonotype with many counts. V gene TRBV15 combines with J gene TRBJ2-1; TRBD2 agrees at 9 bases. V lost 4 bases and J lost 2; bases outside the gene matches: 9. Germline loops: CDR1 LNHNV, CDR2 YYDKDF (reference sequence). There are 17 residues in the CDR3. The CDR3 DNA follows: TGTGCCACCAGCAAGGGCGGGAGGGCCGTGACCTACAATGAGCAGTTCTTC. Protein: CATSKGGRAVTYNEQFF. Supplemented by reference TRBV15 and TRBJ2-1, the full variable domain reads DAMVIQNPRYQVTQFGKPVTLSCSQTLNHNVMYWYQQKSSQAPKLLFHYYDKDFNNEADTPDNFQSRRPNTSFCFLDIRSPGLGDTAMYLCATSKGGRAVTYNEQFFGPGTRLTVL.

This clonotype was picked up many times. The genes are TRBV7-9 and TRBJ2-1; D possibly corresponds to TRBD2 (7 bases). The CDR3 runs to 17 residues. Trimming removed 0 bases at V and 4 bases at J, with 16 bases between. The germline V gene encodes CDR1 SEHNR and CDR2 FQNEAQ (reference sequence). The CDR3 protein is CASSLAIASGQYNEQFF. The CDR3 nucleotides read TGTGCCAGCAGCTTAGCGATTGCTAGCGGACAGTACAATGAGCAGTTCTTC.

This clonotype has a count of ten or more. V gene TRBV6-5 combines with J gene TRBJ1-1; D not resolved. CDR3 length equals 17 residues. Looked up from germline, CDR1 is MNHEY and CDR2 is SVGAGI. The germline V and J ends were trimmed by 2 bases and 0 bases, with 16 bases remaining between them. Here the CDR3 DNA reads TGTGCCAGCAGTTACGGTGCAGGTTTAAACATGAACACTGAAGCTTTCTTT. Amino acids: CASSYGAGLNMNTEAFF.

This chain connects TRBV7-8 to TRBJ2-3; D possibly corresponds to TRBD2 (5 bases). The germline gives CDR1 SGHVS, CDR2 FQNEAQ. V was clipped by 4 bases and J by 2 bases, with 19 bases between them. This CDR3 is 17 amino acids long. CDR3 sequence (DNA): TGTGCCAGCAGCTCAAATGTAGGGCGGGCGACCACAGATACGCAGTATTTT. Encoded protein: CASSSNVGRATTDTQYF.